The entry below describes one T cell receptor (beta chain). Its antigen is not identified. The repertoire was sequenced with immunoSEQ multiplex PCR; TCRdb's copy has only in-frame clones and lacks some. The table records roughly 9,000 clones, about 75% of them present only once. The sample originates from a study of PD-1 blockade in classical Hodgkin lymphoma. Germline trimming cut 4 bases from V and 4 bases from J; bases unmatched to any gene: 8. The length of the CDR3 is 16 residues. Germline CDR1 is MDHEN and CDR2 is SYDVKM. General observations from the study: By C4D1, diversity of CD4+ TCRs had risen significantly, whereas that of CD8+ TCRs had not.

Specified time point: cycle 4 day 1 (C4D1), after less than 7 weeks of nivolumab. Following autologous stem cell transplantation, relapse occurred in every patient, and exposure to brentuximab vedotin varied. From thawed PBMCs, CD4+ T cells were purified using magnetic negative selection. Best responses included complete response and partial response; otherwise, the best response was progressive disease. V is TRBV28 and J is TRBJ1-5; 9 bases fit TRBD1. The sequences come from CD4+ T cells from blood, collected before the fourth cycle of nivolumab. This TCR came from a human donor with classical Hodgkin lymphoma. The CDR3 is CASSSSGQGLNQPQHF. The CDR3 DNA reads TGTGCCAGCAGTTCCTCCGGACAGGGGCTGAATCAGCCCCAGCATTTT.